This is a list of T cell receptor beta chains from one sample in a study of blood T cell repertoires in COVID-19. The table came from immunoSEQ multiplex PCR; TCRdb's copy has only in-frame clones and leaves some out. The table records 220,000 or so clones, around 90% of them present only once. The sequencing sample was made of PBMCs or T cells enriched from blood (not recorded which). Every receptor here comes from a man aged 25-45 years who had been exposed to COVID-19. CDR3s include the opening cysteine and the closing phenylalanine or tryptophan. The order of the fields is D gene, CDR3 length, J gene, V gene, clone size, CDR3 protein, CDR3 DNA. D genes are given only for firm matches. Rows may omit the clone size; those that give it use once, few, many or a size class.

D: .
length: 14
J: TRBJ2-2
V: TRBV27
size: .
CDR3: CASSLSDGAGELFF
DNA: TGTGCCAGCAGTTTATCGGATGGAGCCGGGGAGCTGTTTTTT

D: TRBD1
length: 14
J: TRBJ1-4
V: TRBV30
size: .
CDR3: CAWRQGASNEKLFF
DNA: TGTGCCTGGAGACAGGGGGCTTCTAATGAAAAACTGTTTTTT

D: .
length: 15
J: TRBJ1-4
V: TRBV19
size: .
CDR3: CASSITGFLNEKLFF
DNA: TGTGCCAGTAGTATCACAGGTTTCCTAAATGAAAAACTGTTTTTT

D: TRBD2
length: 15
J: TRBJ2-3
V: TRBV7-3
size: .
CDR3: CASSRGGARTDTQYF
DNA: TGTGCCAGCAGCCGCGGGGGAGCGCGCACAGATACGCAGTATTTT

D: TRBD1
length: 15
J: TRBJ2-7
V: TRBV19
size: .
CDR3: CASSTRGQGLYEQYF
DNA: TGTGCCAGTAGCACCAGAGGACAGGGGCTCTACGAGCAGTACTTC

D: .
length: 15
J: TRBJ1-1
V: TRBV15
size: .
CDR3: CATSNLREGNTEAFF
DNA: TGTGCCACCAGCAACCTCCGGGAGGGGAACACTGAAGCTTTCTTT

D: .
length: 14
J: TRBJ1-5
V: TRBV2
size: once
CDR3: CASRVGASNQPQHF
DNA: TGTGCCAGCAGAGTGGGAGCTAGCAATCAGCCCCAGCATTTT

D: .
length: 13
J: TRBJ1-1
V: TRBV5-5
size: .
CDR3: CASSLGLSTEAFF
DNA: TGTGCCAGCAGCTTGGGGCTCTCGACTGAAGCTTTCTTT

D: TRBD1
length: 15
J: TRBJ1-4
V: TRBV4-2
size: .
CDR3: CASSEIGTGGEKLFF
DNA: TGTGCCAGCAGCGAGATTGGGACAGGGGGTGAAAAACTGTTTTTT

D: .
length: 15
J: TRBJ1-1
V: TRBV3-1/TRBV3-2
size: .
CDR3: CASSQEPGADTEAFF
DNA: TGTGCCAGCAGCCAAGAACCGGGAGCGGACACTGAAGCTTTCTTT

D: .
length: 13
J: TRBJ1-4
V: TRBV6-5
size: .
CDR3: CASGRGGDEKLFF
DNA: TGTGCCAGCGGGCGCGGGGGGGATGAAAAACTGTTTTTT

D: TRBD1
length: 14
J: TRBJ2-4
V: TRBV30
size: .
CDR3: CAWNTGAAKNIQYF
DNA: TGTGCCTGGAACACAGGGGCGGCCAAAAACATTCAGTACTTC

D: .
length: 19
J: TRBJ1-1
V: TRBV18
size: .
CDR3: CASSPLTVRANLLNTEAFF
DNA: TGTGCCAGCTCACCACTTACTGTCAGGGCTAATTTGTTGAACACTGAAGCTTTCTTT

D: TRBD2
length: 13
J: TRBJ2-1
V: TRBV3-1/TRBV3-2
size: .
CDR3: CASSPSGVNEQFF
DNA: TGTGCCAGCAGCCCAAGCGGGGTCAATGAGCAGTTCTTC

D: .
length: 16
J: TRBJ1-1
V: TRBV6-5
size: .
CDR3: CASSYSLRGRNTEAFF
DNA: TGTGCCAGCAGTTACTCGTTGCGGGGTCGAAACACTGAAGCTTTCTTT

D: .
length: 16
J: TRBJ2-5
V: TRBV27
size: once
CDR3: CASSQGTQRRREAQYF
DNA: TGTGCCAGCAGTCAGGGGACCCAGAGAAGAAGAGAGGCCCAGTACTTC

D: .
length: 15
J: TRBJ2-1
V: TRBV27
size: .
CDR3: CASSLTGQGNNEQFF
DNA: TGTGCCAGCAGTTTAACAGGACAAGGCAACAATGAGCAGTTCTTC

D: .
length: 16
J: TRBJ2-1
V: TRBV4-1
size: .
CDR3: CASSQFGSLNYNEQFF
DNA: TGCGCCAGCAGCCAATTCGGGAGCCTCAACTACAATGAGCAGTTCTTC

D: TRBD2
length: 15
J: TRBJ2-7
V: TRBV11-2
size: .
CDR3: CASSLELAGEYEQYF
DNA: TGTGCCAGCAGCTTAGAACTAGCGGGGGAGTACGAGCAGTACTTC

D: .
length: 14
J: TRBJ2-7
V: TRBV2
size: once
CDR3: CASSPGGGRYEQYF
DNA: TGTGCCAGTTCTCCTGGGGGGGGCAGGTACGAGCAGTACTTC

D: TRBD2
length: 16
J: TRBJ2-1
V: TRBV7-6
size: .
CDR3: CASSPPGLAVSNEQFF
DNA: TGTGCCAGCAGTCCCCCGGGACTAGCGGTCTCCAATGAGCAGTTCTTC

D: .
length: 13
J: TRBJ1-6
V: TRBV2
size: few
CDR3: CAALTGVNSPLHF
DNA: TGTGCCGCCCTGACGGGGGTTAATTCACCCCTCCACTTT

D: TRBD2
length: 14
J: TRBJ2-5
V: TRBV5-1
size: .
CDR3: CASSWEGVGETQYF
DNA: TGCGCCAGCAGCTGGGAGGGCGTTGGAGAGACCCAGTACTTC

D: .
length: 14
J: TRBJ2-7
V: TRBV7-9
size: .
CDR3: CASSLGDRSYEQYF
DNA: TGTGCCAGCAGCTTAGGTGACAGATCCTACGAGCAGTACTTC

D: TRBD2
length: 16
J: TRBJ2-7
V: TRBV6-2/TRBV6-3
size: .
CDR3: CASSRTSGVSSYEQYF
DNA: TGTGCCAGCAGTCGGACTAGCGGGGTGAGCTCCTACGAGCAGTACTTC

D: TRBD1
length: 16
J: TRBJ1-2
V: TRBV18
size: few
CDR3: CASSPKNPTGMGGYTF
DNA: TGTGCCAGCTCACCTAAAAACCCGACAGGGATGGGCGGCTACACCTTC

D: TRBD1
length: 15
J: TRBJ2-5
V: TRBV11-2
size: .
CDR3: CASSWGQGNQETQYF
DNA: TGTGCCAGCAGCTGGGGACAGGGTAACCAAGAGACCCAGTACTTC

D: .
length: 15
J: TRBJ2-3
V: TRBV14
size: .
CDR3: CASSHPDARGDTQYF
DNA: TGTGCCAGCAGCCACCCGGACGCCCGGGGGGATACGCAGTATTTT

D: TRBD1
length: 16
J: TRBJ2-2
V: TRBV7-2
size: .
CDR3: CASSSTGGPRTGELFF
DNA: TGTGCCAGCAGCTCGACAGGGGGGCCTAGGACCGGGGAGCTGTTTTTT

D: .
length: 14
J: TRBJ2-1
V: TRBV5-6
size: .
CDR3: CASSLSGPYNEQFF
DNA: TGTGCCAGCAGCTTAAGTGGCCCCTACAATGAGCAGTTCTTC

D: .
length: 14
J: TRBJ2-3
V: TRBV7-6
size: .
CDR3: CASSLGQTTDTQYF
DNA: TGTGCCAGCAGCTTAGGACAGACCACAGATACGCAGTATTTT

D: .
length: 14
J: TRBJ2-7
V: TRBV14
size: .
CDR3: CASSSRLKGGEQYF
DNA: TGTGCCAGCAGCTCCCGTTTGAAGGGAGGCGAGCAGTACTTC

D: .
length: 13
J: TRBJ1-2
V: TRBV30
size: .
CDR3: CAWTFSDNYGYTF
DNA: TGTGCCTGGACCTTTTCAGATAACTATGGCTACACCTTC

D: .
length: 14
J: TRBJ1-6
V: TRBV3-1/TRBV3-2
size: .
CDR3: CASSQDGDNSPLHF
DNA: TGTGCCAGCAGCCAAGACGGAGATAATTCACCCCTCCACTTT

D: TRBD2
length: 14
J: TRBJ2-7
V: TRBV5-6
size: .
CDR3: CASSSTSGAYEQYF
DNA: TGTGCCAGCAGCAGCACTAGCGGGGCCTACGAGCAGTACTTC

D: TRBD1
length: 15
J: TRBJ1-1
V: TRBV5-1
size: once
CDR3: CASSLEGAGGTEAFF
DNA: TGCGCCAGCAGCTTGGAGGGGGCGGGCGGCACTGAAGCTTTCTTT

D: .
length: 15
J: TRBJ2-7
V: TRBV12-1
size: .
CDR3: CASSFLGARFYEQYF
DNA: TGTGCCAGCAGCTTTCTGGGGGCCCGATTCTACGAGCAGTACTTC

D: .
length: 15
J: TRBJ2-7
V: TRBV3-1/TRBV3-2
size: .
CDR3: CASSQLPGGFYEQYF
DNA: TGTGCCAGCAGCCAACTCCCCGGGGGTTTTTACGAGCAGTACTTC

D: .
length: 14
J: TRBJ2-1
V: TRBV5-6
size: .
CDR3: CASSLRRDWSEQFF
DNA: TGTGCCAGCAGCTTGAGGCGCGATTGGAGTGAGCAGTTCTTC

D: .
length: 15
J: TRBJ1-2
V: TRBV4-1
size: .
CDR3: CASSQVHPEDYGYTF
DNA: TGCGCCAGCAGCCAAGTTCATCCAGAAGACTATGGCTACACCTTC

D: .
length: 12
J: TRBJ1-1
V: TRBV10-1
size: few
CDR3: CASSAGNTEAFF
DNA: TGCGCCAGCAGTGCGGGGAACACTGAAGCTTTCTTT

D: TRBD1
length: 15
J: TRBJ1-2
V: TRBV28
size: .
CDR3: CASSTPGGSGYGYTF
DNA: TGTGCCAGCAGTACCCCAGGGGGATCGGGGTATGGCTACACCTTC

D: TRBD1
length: 16
J: TRBJ2-1
V: TRBV7-9
size: .
CDR3: CASSYNRGFRYNEQFF
DNA: TGTGCCAGCAGCTATAACAGGGGTTTTAGGTACAATGAGCAGTTCTTC

D: .
length: 13
J: TRBJ1-2
V: TRBV29-1
size: .
CDR3: CSVVAGPTYGYTF
DNA: TGCAGCGTGGTGGCAGGGCCTACCTATGGCTACACCTTC

D: TRBD1
length: 12
J: TRBJ1-2
V: TRBV30
size: .
CDR3: CASDRGDYGYTF
DNA: TGTGCCTCCGACAGGGGGGACTATGGCTACACCTTC

D: TRBD1
length: 14
J: TRBJ2-2
V: TRBV11-3
size: .
CDR3: CASSHGQGTGELFF
DNA: TGTGCCAGCAGCCACGGACAGGGTACCGGGGAGCTGTTTTTT

D: TRBD1
length: 13
J: TRBJ1-1
V: TRBV6-1
size: .
CDR3: CASSEQGVTEAFF
DNA: TGTGCCAGCAGTGAGCAGGGGGTCACTGAAGCTTTCTTT

D: .
length: 13
J: TRBJ1-3
V: TRBV9
size: .
CDR3: CASSPGSGNTIYF
DNA: TGTGCCAGCAGCCCAGGCTCTGGAAACACCATATATTTT